The clone carrying this T cell receptor beta chain was found many times. Its specificity is not known. The data were obtained in a study of Graves' ophthalmopathy and Graves' hyperthyroidism. Trimming removed 6 bases at V and 7 bases at J, with 22 bases between. CDR3 length: 15 amino acids. The germline gives CDR1 DFQATT, CDR2 SNEGSKA (reference sequence). Investigators amplified TCR beta CDR3 regions from RNA transcripts. A first-round RT-PCR used HTBI primers, followed by a second-round multiplex PCR. Each CDR3 protein gets one entry after TCRdb re-called the multiplex PCR reads with MiXCR. The sample has about half a million distinct CDR3 sequences; roughly 14% are singletons. Notes on the study in general: Sensitivity of around 64% and specificity of about 72% were achieved by the model that predicted ophthalmopathy progression.

Sequenced: blood. This TCR was recovered from a woman aged 25 to 39 with Graves' ophthalmopathy. This chain connects TRBV20-1 to TRBJ1-5; D is possibly TRBD1 (6 bases). CDR3: CSATKLGGREQPQHF. The DNA for the CDR3 is TGCAGTGCCACTAAGTTGGGGGGCAGGGAGCAGCCCCAGCATTTT.